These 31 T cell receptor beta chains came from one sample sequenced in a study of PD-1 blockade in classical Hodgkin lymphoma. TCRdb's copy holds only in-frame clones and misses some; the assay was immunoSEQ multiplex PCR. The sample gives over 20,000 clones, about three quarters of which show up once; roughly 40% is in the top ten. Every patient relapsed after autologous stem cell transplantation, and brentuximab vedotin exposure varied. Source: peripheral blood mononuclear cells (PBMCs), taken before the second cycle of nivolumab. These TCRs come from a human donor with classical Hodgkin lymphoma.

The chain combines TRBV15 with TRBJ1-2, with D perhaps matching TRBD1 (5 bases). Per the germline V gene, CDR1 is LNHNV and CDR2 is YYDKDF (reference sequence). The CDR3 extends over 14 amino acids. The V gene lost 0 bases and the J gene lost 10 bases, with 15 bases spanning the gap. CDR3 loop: CATSRDPYDSFYTF. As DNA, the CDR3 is TGTGCCACCAGCAGAGATCCCTATGACAGTTTCTACACCTTC.

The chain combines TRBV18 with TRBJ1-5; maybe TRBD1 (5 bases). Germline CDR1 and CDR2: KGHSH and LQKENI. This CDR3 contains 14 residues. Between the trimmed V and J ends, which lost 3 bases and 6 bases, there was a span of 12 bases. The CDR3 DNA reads TGTGCCAGCTCACCGCAGGGATCGGGTCAGCCCCAGCATTTT. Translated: CASSPQGSGQPQHF.

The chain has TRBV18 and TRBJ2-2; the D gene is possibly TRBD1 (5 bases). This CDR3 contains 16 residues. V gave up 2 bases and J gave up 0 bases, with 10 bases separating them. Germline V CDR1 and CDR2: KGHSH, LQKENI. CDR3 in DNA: TGTGCCAGCTCACCAATCAGGGCTGCGAACACCGGGGAGCTGTTTTTT. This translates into CASSPIRAANTGELFF.

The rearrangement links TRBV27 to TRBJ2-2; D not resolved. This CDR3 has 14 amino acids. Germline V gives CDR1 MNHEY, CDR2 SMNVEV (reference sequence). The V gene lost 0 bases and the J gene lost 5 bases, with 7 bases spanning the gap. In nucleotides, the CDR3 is TGTGCCAGCAGTTTATCAAGGGCAACCGGGGAGCTGTTTTTT. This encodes CASSLSRATGELFF.

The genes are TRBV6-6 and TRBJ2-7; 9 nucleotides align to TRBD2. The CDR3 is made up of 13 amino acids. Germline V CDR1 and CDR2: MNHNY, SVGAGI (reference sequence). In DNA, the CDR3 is TGTGTCACAGCCGCGGGAGGGAGGTACGAGCAGTACTTC. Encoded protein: CVTAAGGRYEQYF.

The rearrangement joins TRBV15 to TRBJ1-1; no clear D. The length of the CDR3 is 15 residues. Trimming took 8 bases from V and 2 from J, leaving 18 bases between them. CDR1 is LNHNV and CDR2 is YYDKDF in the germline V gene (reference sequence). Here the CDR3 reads CATAGGSRTNTEAFF. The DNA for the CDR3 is TGTGCCACCGCGGGCGGCAGCCGAACTAACACTGAAGCTTTCTTT.

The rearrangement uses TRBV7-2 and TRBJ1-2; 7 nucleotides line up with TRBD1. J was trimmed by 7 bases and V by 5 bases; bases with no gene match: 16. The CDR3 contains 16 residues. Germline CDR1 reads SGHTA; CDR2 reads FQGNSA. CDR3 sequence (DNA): TGTGCCAGCAGCCCAGTTTTCGGCCTGGCAGGGGGTGGCTACACCTTC. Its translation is CASSPVFGLAGGGYTF. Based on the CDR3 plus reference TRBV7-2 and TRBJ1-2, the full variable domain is GAGVSQSPSNKVTEKGKDVELRCDPISGHTALYWYRQSLGQGLEFLIYFQGNSAPDKSGLPSDRFSAERTGGSVSTLTIQRTQQEDSAVYLCASSPVFGLAGGGYTFGSGTRLTVV.

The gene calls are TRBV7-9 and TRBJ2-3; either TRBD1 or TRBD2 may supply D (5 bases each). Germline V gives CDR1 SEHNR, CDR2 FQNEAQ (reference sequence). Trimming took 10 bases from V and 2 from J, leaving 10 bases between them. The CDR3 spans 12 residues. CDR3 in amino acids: CATSGTTDTQYF. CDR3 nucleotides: TGTGCCACCTCCGGGACCACAGATACGCAGTATTTT.

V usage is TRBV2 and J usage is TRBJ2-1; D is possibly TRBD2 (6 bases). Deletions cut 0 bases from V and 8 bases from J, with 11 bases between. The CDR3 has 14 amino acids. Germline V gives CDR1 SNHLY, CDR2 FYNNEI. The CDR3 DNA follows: TGTGCCAGCAGTGAAGCCTTGCGGGGTTATGAGCAGTTCTTC. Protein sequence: CASSEALRGYEQFF.

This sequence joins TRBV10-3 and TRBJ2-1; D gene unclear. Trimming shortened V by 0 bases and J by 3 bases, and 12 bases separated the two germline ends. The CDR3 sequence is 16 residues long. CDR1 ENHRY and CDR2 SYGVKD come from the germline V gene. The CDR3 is CAISESGYSRYNEQFF. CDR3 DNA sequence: TGTGCCATCAGTGAGTCAGGATATTCCCGCTACAATGAGCAGTTCTTC.

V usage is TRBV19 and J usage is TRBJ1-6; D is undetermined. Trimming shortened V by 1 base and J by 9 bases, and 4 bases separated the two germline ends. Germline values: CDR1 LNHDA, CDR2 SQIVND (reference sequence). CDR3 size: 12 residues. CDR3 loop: CASSIGGSPLHF. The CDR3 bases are TGTGCCAGTAGTATAGGGGGTTCACCCCTCCACTTT.

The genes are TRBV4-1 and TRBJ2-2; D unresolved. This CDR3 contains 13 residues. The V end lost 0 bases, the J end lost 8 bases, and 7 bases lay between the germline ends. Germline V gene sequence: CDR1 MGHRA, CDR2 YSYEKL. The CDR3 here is CASSQDWVGELFF. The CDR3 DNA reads TGCGCCAGCAGCCAAGATTGGGTAGGGGAGCTGTTTTTT.

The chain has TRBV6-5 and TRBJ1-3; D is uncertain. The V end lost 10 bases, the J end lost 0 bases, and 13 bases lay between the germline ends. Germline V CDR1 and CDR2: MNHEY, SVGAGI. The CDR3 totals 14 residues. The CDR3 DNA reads TGTGCCACCCGTCGCCCTTCCTCTGGAAACACCATATATTTT. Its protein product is CATRRPSSGNTIYF.

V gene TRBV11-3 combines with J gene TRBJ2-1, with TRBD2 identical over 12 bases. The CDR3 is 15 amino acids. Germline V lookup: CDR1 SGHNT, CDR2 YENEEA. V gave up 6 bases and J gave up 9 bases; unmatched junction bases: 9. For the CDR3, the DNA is TGTGCCAGCAGGGGATCTAGCGGGAGGGCCAGTGAGCAGTTCTTC. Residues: CASRGSSGRASEQFF.

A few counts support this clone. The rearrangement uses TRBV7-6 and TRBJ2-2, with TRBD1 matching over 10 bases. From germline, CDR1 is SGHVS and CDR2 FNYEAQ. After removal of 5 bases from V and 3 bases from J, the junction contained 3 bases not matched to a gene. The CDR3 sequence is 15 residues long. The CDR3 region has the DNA TGTGCCAGCAGCCTGGGACAGGGGTACACCGGGGAGCTGTTTTTT. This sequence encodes CASSLGQGYTGELFF.

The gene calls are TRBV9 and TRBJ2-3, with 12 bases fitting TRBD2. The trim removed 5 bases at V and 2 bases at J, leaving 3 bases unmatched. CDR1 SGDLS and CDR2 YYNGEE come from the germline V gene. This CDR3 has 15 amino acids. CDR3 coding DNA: TGTGCCAGCAGTCTAGCGGGAGGGTACACAGATACGCAGTATTTT. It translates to CASSLAGGYTDTQYF.

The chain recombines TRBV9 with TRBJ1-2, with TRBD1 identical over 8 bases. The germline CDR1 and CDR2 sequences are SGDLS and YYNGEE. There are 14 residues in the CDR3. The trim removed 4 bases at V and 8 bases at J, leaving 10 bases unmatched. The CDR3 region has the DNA TGTGCCAGCAGCACCGGGACAGGAGTGCGAGGCTACACCTTC. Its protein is CASSTGTGVRGYTF.

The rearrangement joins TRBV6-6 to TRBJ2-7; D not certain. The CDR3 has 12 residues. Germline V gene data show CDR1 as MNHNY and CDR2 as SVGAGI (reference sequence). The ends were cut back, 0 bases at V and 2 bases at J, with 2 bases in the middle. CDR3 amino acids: CASSYSAYEQYF. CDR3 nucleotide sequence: TGTGCCAGCAGTTACTCTGCCTACGAGCAGTACTTC.

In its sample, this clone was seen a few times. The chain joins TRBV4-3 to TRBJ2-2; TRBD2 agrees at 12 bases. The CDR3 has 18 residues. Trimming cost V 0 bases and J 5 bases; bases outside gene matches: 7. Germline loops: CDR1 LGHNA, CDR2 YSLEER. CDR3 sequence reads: CASSQDGLAGGRTGELFF. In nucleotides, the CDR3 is TGCGCCAGCAGCCAAGATGGCCTAGCGGGAGGGCGGACCGGGGAGCTGTTTTTT.

The CDR3 DNA is TGCAGCGTTGAATCCAGAATCTCCTACAATGAGCAGTTCTTC. The encoded protein is CSVESRISYNEQFF. The chain carries TRBV29-1 and TRBJ2-1; no firm D call. The CDR3 contains 14 residues. The V gene's germline CDR1 is SQVTM and CDR2 ANQGSEA. Trimming removed 2 bases from V and 0 bases from J, with 8 bases in between.

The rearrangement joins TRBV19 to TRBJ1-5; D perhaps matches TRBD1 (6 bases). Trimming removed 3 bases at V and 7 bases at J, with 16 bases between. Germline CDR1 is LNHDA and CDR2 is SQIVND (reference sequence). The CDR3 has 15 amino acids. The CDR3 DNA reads TGTGCCAGTAGTATTGGAAGGGGGGCTTACCAGCCCCAGCATTTT. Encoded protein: CASSIGRGAYQPQHF. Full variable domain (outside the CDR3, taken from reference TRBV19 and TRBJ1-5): DGGITQSPKYLFRKEGQNVTLSCEQNLNHDAMYWYRQDPGQGLRLIYYSQIVNDFQKGDIAEGYSVSREKKESFPLTVTSAQKNPTAFYLCASSIGRGAYQPQHFGDGTRLSIL.

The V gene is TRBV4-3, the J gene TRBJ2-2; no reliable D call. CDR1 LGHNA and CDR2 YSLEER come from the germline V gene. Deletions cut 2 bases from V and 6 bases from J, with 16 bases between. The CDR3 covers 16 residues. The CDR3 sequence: CASSQFPNIDAGELFF. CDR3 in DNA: TGCGCCAGCAGCCAATTCCCGAACATTGACGCCGGGGAGCTGTTTTTT.

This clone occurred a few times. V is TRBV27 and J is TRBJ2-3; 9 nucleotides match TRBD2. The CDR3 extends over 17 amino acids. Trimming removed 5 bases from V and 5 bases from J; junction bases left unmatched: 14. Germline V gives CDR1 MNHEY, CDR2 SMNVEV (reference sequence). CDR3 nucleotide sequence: TGTGCCAGCAGTCCCCTCCGGATAGCGGGAGTTCAAGATACGCAGTATTTT. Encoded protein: CASSPLRIAGVQDTQYF.

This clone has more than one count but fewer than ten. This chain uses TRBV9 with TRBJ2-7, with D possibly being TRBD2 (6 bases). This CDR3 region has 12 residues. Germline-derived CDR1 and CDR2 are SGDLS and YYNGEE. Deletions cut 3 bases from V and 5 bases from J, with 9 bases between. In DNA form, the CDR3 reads TGTGCCAGCAGCGGGTCTAGCGACGAGCAGTACTTC. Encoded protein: CASSGSSDEQYF.

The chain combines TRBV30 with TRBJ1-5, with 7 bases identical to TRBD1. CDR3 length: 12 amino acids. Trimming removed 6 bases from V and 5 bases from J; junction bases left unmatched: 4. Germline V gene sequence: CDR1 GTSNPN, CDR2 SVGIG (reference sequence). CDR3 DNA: TGTGCCTGCGACAGGGCTGATCAGCCCCAGCATTTT. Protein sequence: CACDRADQPQHF.

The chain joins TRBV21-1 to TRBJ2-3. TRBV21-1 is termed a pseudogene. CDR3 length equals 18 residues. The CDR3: CATPYFTTGPQIWDTQYF. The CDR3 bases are TGTGCCACCCCCTACTTTACGACCGGCCCGCAAATCTGGGATACGCAGTATTTT.

CDR3 protein: CAWSVASPYEQYF. The CDR3 DNA follows: TGTGCCTGGAGTGTAGCCAGTCCCTACGAGCAGTACTTC. The chain is built from TRBV30 and TRBJ2-7; no clear D gene. V lost 0 bases to trimming and J lost 2 bases, with 8 bases between them. From germline, CDR1 is GTSNPN and CDR2 SVGIG (reference sequence). This CDR3 has 13 amino acids. Full variable domain (rest looked up from reference TRBV30 and TRBJ2-7): SQTIHQWPATLVQPVGSPLSLECTVEGTSNPNLYWYRQAAGRGLQLLFYSVGIGQISSEVPQNLSASRPQDRQFILSSKKLLLSDSGFYLCAWSVASPYEQYFGPGTRLTVT.

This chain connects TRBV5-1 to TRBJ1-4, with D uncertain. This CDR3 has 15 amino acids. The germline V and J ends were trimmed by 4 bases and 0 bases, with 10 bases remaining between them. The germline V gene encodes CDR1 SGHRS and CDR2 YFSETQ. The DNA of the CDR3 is TGCGCCAGCAGCCCGACACTTGCAACTAATGAAAAACTGTTTTTT. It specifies CASSPTLATNEKLFF.

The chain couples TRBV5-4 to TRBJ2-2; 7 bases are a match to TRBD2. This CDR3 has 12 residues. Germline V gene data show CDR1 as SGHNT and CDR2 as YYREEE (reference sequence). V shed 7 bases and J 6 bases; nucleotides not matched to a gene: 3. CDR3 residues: CASAAGAGELFF. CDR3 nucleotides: TGTGCCAGCGCGGCGGGAGCCGGGGAGCTGTTTTTT.

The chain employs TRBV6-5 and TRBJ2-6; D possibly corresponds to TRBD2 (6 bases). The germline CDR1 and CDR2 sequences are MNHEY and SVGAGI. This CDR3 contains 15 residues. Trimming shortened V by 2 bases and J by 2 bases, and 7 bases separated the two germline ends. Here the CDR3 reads CASSYAGTGANVLTF. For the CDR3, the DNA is TGTGCCAGCAGTTACGCGGGGACTGGGGCCAACGTCCTGACTTTC.

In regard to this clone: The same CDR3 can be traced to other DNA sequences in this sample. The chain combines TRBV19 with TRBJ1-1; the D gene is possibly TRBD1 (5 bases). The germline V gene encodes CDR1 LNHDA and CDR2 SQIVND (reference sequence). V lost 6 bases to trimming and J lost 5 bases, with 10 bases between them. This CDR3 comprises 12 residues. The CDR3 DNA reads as TGTGCCAGTAGCATGGGGGGGACTGAAGCTTTCTTT. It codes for CASSMGGTEAFF.